This T cell receptor (beta chain) was sequenced for a study of cytomegalovirus exposure and HLA in healthy donors. Generated by immunoSEQ multiplex PCR, the TCRdb table keeps only in-frame clones and is missing some. The sample consists of tens of thousands of clones, approximately 95% of them appearing once. With 5 bases removed from V and 3 bases from J, the gap between germline ends came to 16 bases. Per germline, CDR1 MNHNS and CDR2 SASEGT. This CDR3 is built from 15 residues. This TCR was sampled from a woman aged 18-30 years in good health and CMV-seropositive. The material sequenced was PBMCs. This chain links TRBV6-1 with TRBJ2-5, with D possibly being TRBD2 (5 bases). The DNA of the CDR3 is TGTGCCAGCAGTCTAGGCGCTAGCCTGAAAGAGACCCAGTACTTC. This translates into CASSLGASLKETQYF.